Detailed here is one TCR beta chain. The data were taken from a study of blood T cell repertoires in COVID-19. Across the whole study: Acute and convalescent COVID-19 specimens originated in the United States, Italy and Spain. The analysed material was cDNA or gDNA that came from T cells, B-cell-depleted T cells, or PBMCs.

How the authors handled the data: Nucleated cell counts were estimated from reference gene primer amplification. Clones were read by immunoSEQ multiplex PCR, and TCRdb kept only the in-frame ones, dropping some. V, J and clone size are those of that table, while D and trimming were read from the DNA. The top ten hold around 3.2% of the sample, which has fewer than 120,000 clones, around 90% seen once. The source material was peripheral blood. This TCR came from a woman aged 45 to 65 with acute or convalescent COVID-19.

CDR3 bases: TGCAGCGTACCAAGTCGCATCGGCTATGGCTACACCTTC. Residues: CSVPSRIGYGYTF. The chain employs TRBV29-1 and TRBJ1-2; D gene ambiguous. Per germline, CDR1 SQVTM and CDR2 ANQGSEA. The ends were cut back, 6 bases at V and 4 bases at J, with 15 bases in the middle. This CDR3 region has 13 residues.